This T cell receptor beta chain was recovered during a study of blood T cell repertoires in COVID-19. Study-level background: Donors in the United States, Italy and Spain gave samples during acute or convalescent COVID-19.

The V gene's germline CDR1 is MDHEN and CDR2 SYDVKM. The V end lost 2 bases, the J end lost 1 base, and 8 bases lay between the germline ends. The CDR3 contains 14 residues. Clones were sequenced by immunoSEQ multiplex PCR, and TCRdb holds only the in-frame ones, with some missing. The sample lists some 350,000 clones; about 90% were seen once. The sequence came from a man aged 18 to 30 with active or convalescent COVID-19. The chain joins TRBV28 to TRBJ2-5; tentative D call: TRBD1 (5 bases). Material for sequencing was peripheral blood. CDR3 amino acids: CASSLTDTQETQYF. Here the CDR3 DNA reads TGTGCCAGCAGTTTAACGGACACCCAAGAGACCCAGTACTTC.